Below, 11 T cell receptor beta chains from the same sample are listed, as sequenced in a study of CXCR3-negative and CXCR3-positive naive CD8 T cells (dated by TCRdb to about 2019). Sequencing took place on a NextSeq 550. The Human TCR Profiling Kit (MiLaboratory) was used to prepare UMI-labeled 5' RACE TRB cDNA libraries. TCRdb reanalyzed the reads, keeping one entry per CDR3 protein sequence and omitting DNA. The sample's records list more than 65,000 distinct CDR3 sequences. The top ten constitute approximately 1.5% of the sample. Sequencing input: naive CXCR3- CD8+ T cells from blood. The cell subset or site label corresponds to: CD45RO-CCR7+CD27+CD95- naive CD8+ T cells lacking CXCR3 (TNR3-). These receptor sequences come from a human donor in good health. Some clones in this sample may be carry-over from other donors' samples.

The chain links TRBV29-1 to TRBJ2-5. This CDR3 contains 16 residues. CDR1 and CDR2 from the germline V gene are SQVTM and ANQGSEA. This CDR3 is CSVEDPLDLTGETQYF.

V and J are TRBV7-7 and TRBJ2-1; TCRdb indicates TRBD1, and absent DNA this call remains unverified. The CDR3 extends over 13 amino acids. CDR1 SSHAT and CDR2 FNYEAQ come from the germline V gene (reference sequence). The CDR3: CASSSSPGDEQFF.

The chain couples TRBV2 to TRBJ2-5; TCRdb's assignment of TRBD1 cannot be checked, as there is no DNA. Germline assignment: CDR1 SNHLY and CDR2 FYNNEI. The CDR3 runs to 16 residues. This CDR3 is CASSRTGTGVPETQYF.

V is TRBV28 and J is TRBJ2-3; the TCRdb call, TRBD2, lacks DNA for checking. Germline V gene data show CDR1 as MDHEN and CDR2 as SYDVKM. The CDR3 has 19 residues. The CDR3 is CASSLPGLGEGTSTDTQYF.

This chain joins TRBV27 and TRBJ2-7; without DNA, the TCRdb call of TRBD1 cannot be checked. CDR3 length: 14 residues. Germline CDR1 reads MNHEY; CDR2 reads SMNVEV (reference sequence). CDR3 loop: CASSYGQLGYEQYF.

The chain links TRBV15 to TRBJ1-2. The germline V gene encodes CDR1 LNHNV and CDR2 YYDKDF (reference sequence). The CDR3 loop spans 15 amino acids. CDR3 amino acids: CATSRDLQQIYGYTF. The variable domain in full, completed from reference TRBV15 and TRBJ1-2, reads DAMVIQNPRYQVTQFGKPVTLSCSQTLNHNVMYWYQQKSSQAPKLLFHYYDKDFNNEADTPDNFQSRRPNTSFCFLDIRSPGLGDTAMYLCATSRDLQQIYGYTFGSGTRLTVV.

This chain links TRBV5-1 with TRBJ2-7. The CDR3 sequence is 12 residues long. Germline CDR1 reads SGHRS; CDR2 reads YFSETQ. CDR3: CASSLGDYEQYF.

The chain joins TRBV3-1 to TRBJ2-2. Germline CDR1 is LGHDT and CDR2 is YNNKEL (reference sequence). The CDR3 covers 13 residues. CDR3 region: CASSQGDTGELFF.

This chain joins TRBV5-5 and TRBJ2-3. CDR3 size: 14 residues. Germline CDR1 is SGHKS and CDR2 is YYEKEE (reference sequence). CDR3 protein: CASREGFSTDTQYF.

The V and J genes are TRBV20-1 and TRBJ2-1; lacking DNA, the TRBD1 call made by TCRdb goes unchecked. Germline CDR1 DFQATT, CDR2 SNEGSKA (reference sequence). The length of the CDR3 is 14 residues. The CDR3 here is CSARDTGGYNEQFF.

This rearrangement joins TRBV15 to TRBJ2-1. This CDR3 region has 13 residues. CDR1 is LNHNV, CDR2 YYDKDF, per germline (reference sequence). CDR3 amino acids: CATSRDRKGEQFF.